The T cell receptor beta chain described here comes from a study of graft-versus-host responses after intestinal transplantation. Study-level information: Each recipient received a multivisceral, liver-intestinal, or isolated intestinal graft. Tacrolimus and steroids were given for about 3 years to all recipients after anti-thymocyte globulin induction.

V shed 6 bases and J shed 6 bases, with 5 bases lying between them. The CDR3 extends over 9 amino acids. Germline values: CDR1 DFQATT, CDR2 SNEGSKA (reference sequence). In the case of this clone: Its antigen is not known.

The method was immunoSEQ multiplex PCR; TCRdb's version includes in-frame clones alone and lacks a portion of them. The sample lists over 85,000 clones; just over 90% were seen once. General study findings and limits: The presence of high graft-versus-host to host-versus-graft clonal ratios in allografts characterized patients with graft-donor T cell macrochimerism.

This receptor was obtained from a human donor who received an intestinal transplant. The chain links TRBV20-1 to TRBJ1-2; D gene unclear. This specimen was unstimulated CD8+ T cells sorted from spleen or lymph node cells, taken before intestinal transplant. CDR3 DNA: TGCAGTGCACTCCATGGCTACACCTTC. Its protein is CSALHGYTF.